This TCR beta chain was sequenced for a study of blood T cell repertoires in COVID-19. The ends were cut back, 0 bases at V and 1 base at J, with 4 bases in the middle. Germline-derived CDR1 and CDR2 are SEHNR and FQNEAQ (reference sequence). The CDR3 loop spans 13 amino acids. TCRdb's table, derived via immunoSEQ multiplex PCR, lists solely in-frame clones and lacks some. The data hold 150,000 to 250,000 clones, with roughly four fifths observed a single time. Sequenced input: PBMCs or T cells enriched from blood (not recorded which). This TCR was sampled from a man aged 35 to 55 who had recovered from COVID-19. V is TRBV7-9 and J is TRBJ2-7; D unclear. The CDR3 protein is CASSLALSYEQYV. The CDR3 coding sequence is TGTGCCAGCAGCTTAGCGCTATCCTACGAGCAGTACGTC.